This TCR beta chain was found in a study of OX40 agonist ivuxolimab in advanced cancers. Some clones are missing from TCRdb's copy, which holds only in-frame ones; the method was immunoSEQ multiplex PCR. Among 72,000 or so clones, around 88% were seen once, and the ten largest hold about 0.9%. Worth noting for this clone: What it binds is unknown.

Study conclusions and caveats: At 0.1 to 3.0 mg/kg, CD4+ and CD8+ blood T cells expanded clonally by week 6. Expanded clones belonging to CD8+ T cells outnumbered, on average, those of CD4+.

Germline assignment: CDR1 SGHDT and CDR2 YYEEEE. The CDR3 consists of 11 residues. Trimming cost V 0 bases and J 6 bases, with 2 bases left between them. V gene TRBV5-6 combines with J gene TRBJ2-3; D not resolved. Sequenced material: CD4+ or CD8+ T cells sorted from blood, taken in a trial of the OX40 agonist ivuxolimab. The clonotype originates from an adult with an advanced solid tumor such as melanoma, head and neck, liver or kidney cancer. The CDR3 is CASSLGDTQYF. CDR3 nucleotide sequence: TGTGCCAGCAGCTTGGGGGATACGCAGTATTTT.